This TCR beta chain was found in a study of immune characterization of retroperitoneal liposarcoma. From the PCR reads, TCRdb called clonotypes with MiXCR, one entry per CDR3 protein. The sample lists over 10,000 distinct CDR3 sequences, 47% occurring once. This clonotype was seen only a few times. The sequenced material came from tumor tissue. The clonotype was recovered from a female donor with retroperitoneal liposarcoma.

The CDR3 spells CAISERASDEQFF. The CDR3 DNA reads TGTGCCATCAGTGAGCGAGCTAGCGATGAGCAGTTCTTC. The genes are TRBV10-3 and TRBJ2-1; perhaps TRBD2 as D (6 bases). Germline CDR1 reads ENHRY; CDR2 reads SYGVKD. This CDR3 is 13 amino acids long. V lost 2 bases to trimming and J lost 8 bases, with 10 bases between them.